Shown below are 11 T cell receptor beta chains from a single sample sequenced in a study of cytomegalovirus exposure and HLA in healthy donors. Assay used: immunoSEQ multiplex PCR; TCRdb lists only in-frame clones, some missing. Among about 56,000 clones, roughly 87% were seen once, and the ten largest hold roughly 15%. The sample was PBMCs. The receptors originated from a young woman in good health and CMV-seronegative.

CDR3 nucleotides: TGTGCCAGCAGCCGAATCCCCACGACAGAAGAGACCCAGTACTTC. Its translation: CASSRIPTTEETQYF. The chain is built from TRBV7-9 and TRBJ2-5; D is perhaps TRBD1 (5 bases). Trimming took 5 bases from V and 3 from J, leaving 16 bases between them. Germline V gene lookup returns CDR1 SEHNR and CDR2 FQNEAQ (reference sequence). The CDR3 loop spans 15 amino acids.

The chain couples TRBV6-6 to TRBJ2-1; 7 bases line up with TRBD2. The junction had 6 bases not matched to a gene; V was cut back by 6 bases and J by 7 bases. CDR3 length equals 13 residues. CDR1 and CDR2 from the germline V gene are MNHNY and SVGAGI (reference sequence). In DNA form, the CDR3 reads TGTGCCAGCAGATCACAACTAGCGAATGAGCAGTTCTTC. Amino acid sequence: CASRSQLANEQFF.

The chain combines TRBV6-5 with TRBJ1-3; possible D gene TRBD1, 6 bases. The V gene lost 8 bases and the J gene lost 0 bases, with 11 bases spanning the gap. The CDR3 is made up of 14 amino acids. Germline assignment: CDR1 MNHEY and CDR2 SVGAGI. CDR3 bases: TGTGCCAGCTTCACAGGGACCTCTGGAAACACCATATATTTT. Its translation is CASFTGTSGNTIYF.

The rearrangement joins TRBV4-1 to TRBJ1-2; a weak D match, TRBD1 (6 bases). The ends were cut back, 1 base at V and 9 bases at J, with 18 bases in the middle. This CDR3 comprises 15 residues. CDR1 is MGHRA and CDR2 is YSYEKL in the germline V gene. The CDR3 nucleotides read TGCGCCAGCAGCCAAGGTTCAGGGGATCATGAAAGCTACACCTTC. It translates to CASSQGSGDHESYTF.

This clone was picked up one time. The chain employs TRBV11-2 and TRBJ2-2, with 7 positions matching TRBD2. There are 17 residues in the CDR3. CDR1 and CDR2 (germline): SGHAT, FQNNGV. J lost 3 bases, V lost 5 bases, and 12 bases had no gene match. The CDR3, as DNA: TGTGCCAGCAGCCCTAGACCGGGGGGAATTTACACCGGGGAGCTGTTTTTT. Translated, it gives CASSPRPGGIYTGELFF.

The chain couples TRBV13 to TRBJ1-1; tentatively, D is TRBD1 (5 bases). Germline V gives CDR1 PRHDT, CDR2 FYEKMQ (reference sequence). The CDR3 runs 13 residues. V lost 5 bases and J 0 bases, leaving 7 bases between the germline ends. The CDR3 coding sequence is TGTGCCAGCAGCCAAGGGGTGAACACTGAAGCTTTCTTT. Translating gives CASSQGVNTEAFF.

The V gene is TRBV29-1, the J gene TRBJ1-4, with unresolved D. The CDR3 is made up of 15 amino acids. Trimming removed 4 bases at V and 3 bases at J, with 15 bases between. CDR1 and CDR2 from the germline V gene are SQVTM and ANQGSEA. The CDR3 sequence: CSVAGLGGSNEKLFF. The CDR3 DNA is TGCAGCGTTGCGGGATTGGGAGGTTCTAATGAAAAACTGTTTTTT.

V usage is TRBV5-5 and J usage is TRBJ2-3; a weak D match, TRBD1 (5 bases). The V end was cut by 5 bases, the J end by 0 bases, with 13 bases between. Germline loops: CDR1 SGHKS, CDR2 YYEKEE (reference sequence). This CDR3 is built from 15 residues. CDR3 in DNA: TGTGCCAGCAGTCGCACAGGTACTAGCACAGATACGCAGTATTTT. Translation gives CASSRTGTSTDTQYF.

The V call is TRBV30, the J call TRBJ2-1, with D hard to call. CDR3 length: 12 amino acids. CDR1 GTSNPN and CDR2 SVGIG come from the germline V gene (reference sequence). V was shortened by 2 bases and J by 6 bases, with 8 bases between the two germline ends. As DNA, the CDR3 is TGTGCCTGGAGTTCTGTCAGCAATGAGCAGTTCTTC. Translation: CAWSSVSNEQFF.

The chain carries TRBV2 and TRBJ1-3; unclear D gene. The CDR3 spans 15 residues. Trimming removed 5 bases at V and 4 bases at J, with 15 bases between. Germline values: CDR1 SNHLY, CDR2 FYNNEI. DNA of the CDR3: TGTGCCAGCAGTTACAACCCGACATACGGAAACACCATATATTTT. Amino acids: CASSYNPTYGNTIYF.

The chain combines TRBV19 with TRBJ2-3; 9 bases are a match to TRBD2. This CDR3 is 15 amino acids long. Germline-derived CDR1 and CDR2 are LNHDA and SQIVND (reference sequence). Losses at the gene ends were 3 bases for V and 2 bases for J; bases not matched to a gene: 3. CDR3 nucleotides: TGTGCCAGTAGTATCAGCGGGAGGAACACAGATACGCAGTATTTT. Encoded protein: CASSISGRNTDTQYF.